This T cell receptor (beta chain) was captured by sequencing in a study of T-cell memory formation after mild COVID-19. V lost 3 bases and J 2 bases, leaving 13 bases between the germline ends. Germline values: CDR1 DFQATT, CDR2 SNEGSKA (reference sequence). The CDR3 totals 14 residues. From the 5' RACE reads, TCRdb called clonotypes with MiXCR, one entry per CDR3 protein. This sample has 300,000 to 350,000 distinct CDR3 sequences, with 10% to 15% found just once. This clonotype came up a few times. The chain combines TRBV20-1 with TRBJ1-2; possibly TRBD1 for D (5 bases). The sequencing input was PBMCs or a T cell subset sorted from them (not recorded which). This TCR came from a man aged 18 to 30 who had mild COVID-19 (a few samples of this study predate the infection). Cell type and time point are not known. The CDR3, as DNA: TGCAGTGCTAGCGCAGGGAGTGCAAACTATGGCTACACCTTC. Amino acid sequence: CSASAGSANYGYTF.